The 30 T cell receptor beta chains below were found in one sample sequenced in a study of OX40 agonist ivuxolimab in advanced cancers. Sequenced by immunoSEQ multiplex PCR; TCRdb stores in-frame clones only, minus some. The table lists 20,000 to 25,000 clones, roughly 89% of them singletons, with roughly 17% in the top ten. Sample: CD4+ or CD8+ T cells sorted from blood, taken in a trial of the OX40 agonist ivuxolimab. These receptors came from an adult with an advanced solid tumor such as melanoma, head and neck, liver or kidney cancer.

The genes are TRBV4-1 and TRBJ2-3; either TRBD1 or TRBD2 may fit D (5 bases each). The CDR3 sequence is 15 residues long. Germline CDR1 and CDR2: MGHRA and YSYEKL. Trimming removed 1 base at V and 3 bases at J, with 11 bases between. CDR3 amino acids: CASSQVVGVTDTQYF. CDR3 sequence (DNA): TGCGCCAGCAGCCAAGTCGTGGGGGTGACAGATACGCAGTATTTT.

This clone was counted between two and nine times. The chain combines TRBV5-6 with TRBJ1-1, with D possibly TRBD1 on 5 matching bases. This CDR3 region has 13 residues. Trimming took 2 bases from V and 1 from J, leaving 6 bases between them. Germline assignment: CDR1 SGHDT and CDR2 YYEEEE. CDR3 region: CASSFGGNTEAFF. The CDR3 DNA reads TGTGCCAGCAGCTTTGGGGGGAACACTGAAGCTTTCTTT.

The rearrangement joins TRBV5-6 to TRBJ2-5; D could derive from TRBD1 or TRBD2 (5 bases each). The CDR3 runs 15 residues. Trimming pared 0 bases from V and 4 bases from J, leaving 13 bases between. Germline-derived CDR1 and CDR2 are SGHDT and YYEEEE. The CDR3 reads CASSLAPGTSETQYF. The DNA of the CDR3 is TGTGCCAGCAGCTTGGCGCCAGGGACCTCAGAGACCCAGTACTTC.

CDR3: CASKEGVREQYF. CDR3 bases: TGTGCCAGCAAGGAGGGGGTCCGGGAGCAGTACTTC. V gene TRBV6-1 combines with J gene TRBJ2-7, with D perhaps being TRBD1 or TRBD2 (6 bases each). Trimming removed 7 bases at V and 7 bases at J, with 14 bases between. Looked up from germline, CDR1 is MNHNS and CDR2 is SASEGT. The length of the CDR3 is 12 residues.

The chain employs TRBV7-2 and TRBJ1-5; D not resolved. Germline V gene data show CDR1 as SGHTA and CDR2 as FQGNSA. This CDR3 contains 16 residues. Trimming pared 1 base from V and 4 bases from J, leaving 14 bases between. CDR3 in amino acids: CASSLGPASGNQPQHF. The DNA for the CDR3 is TGTGCCAGCAGCTTAGGCCCTGCGTCGGGAAATCAGCCCCAGCATTTT.

V and J are TRBV29-1 and TRBJ2-7, with TRBD2 matching over 11 bases. The CDR3 covers 15 residues. V was clipped by 6 bases and J by 5 bases; unmatched bases: 12. CDR1 is SQVTM, CDR2 ANQGSEA, per germline. CDR3 sequence: CSVNKASGRLDEQYF. Here the CDR3 DNA reads TGCAGCGTCAACAAAGCTAGCGGGAGGCTCGACGAGCAGTACTTC.

J is TRBJ1-2 and V is TRBV29-1; D gene unclear. Germline V CDR1 and CDR2: SQVTM, ANQGSEA. The CDR3 length is 12 residues. V shed 3 bases and J shed 2 bases, with 7 bases lying between them. The CDR3 bases are TGCAGCGTTGACACAGCGAACTATGGCTACACCTTC. Translation gives CSVDTANYGYTF.

J is TRBJ1-5 and V is TRBV28; D is possibly TRBD1 (5 bases). This CDR3 comprises 13 residues. Looked up from germline, CDR1 is MDHEN and CDR2 is SYDVKM. V was pared by 2 bases and J by 5 bases, with 7 bases between. In DNA, the CDR3 is TGTGCCAGCAGTTTAGGGGGTGATCAGCCCCAGCATTTT. It is translated as CASSLGGDQPQHF.

This clone was seen a single time. The chain carries TRBV7-3 and TRBJ1-1, with 8 bases matching TRBD1. CDR3 length equals 14 residues. Per germline, CDR1 SGHTA and CDR2 FQGTGA. The J segment lost 5 bases and the V segment lost 5 bases, leaving 7 bases of the junction unmatched. The CDR3 region is CASSVQGAGTEAFF. The CDR3 nucleotides read TGTGCCAGCAGCGTCCAGGGGGCGGGTACTGAAGCTTTCTTT.

The chain has TRBV10-3 and TRBJ1-1; D not resolved. The V and J ends lost 6 bases and 1 base respectively, with 15 bases between them. Germline values: CDR1 ENHRY, CDR2 SYGVKD. This CDR3 is built from 15 residues. The chain's CDR3 is CAIRTAGPTNTEAFF. As DNA, the CDR3 is TGTGCCATCAGAACCGCGGGCCCAACGAACACTGAAGCTTTCTTT.

This clone was picked up a small number of times. The chain couples TRBV15 to TRBJ2-1; TRBD2 matches 14 bases. CDR1 is LNHNV, CDR2 YYDKDF, per germline (reference sequence). The CDR3 is 19 residues long. V lost 3 bases and J lost 6; bases outside the gene matches: 13. CDR3 in DNA: TGTGCCACCAGCAGCGGATTAGGACTAGCGGGAGGCATCGGCAATGAGCAGTTCTTC. Its translation is CATSSGLGLAGGIGNEQFF.

The count of this clone is one. This rearrangement joins TRBV6-6 to TRBJ2-1; 7 nucleotides line up with TRBD1. The germline V gene encodes CDR1 MNHNY and CDR2 SVGAGI (reference sequence). Losses at the gene ends were 7 bases for V and 0 bases for J; bases not matched to a gene: 6. This CDR3 contains 15 residues. This CDR3 is CASTRDSYSYNEQFF. The CDR3 DNA reads TGTGCCAGCACAAGGGACAGTTACTCCTACAATGAGCAGTTCTTC.

The V and J genes are TRBV6-6 and TRBJ1-1, with D unresolved. The CDR3 covers 11 residues. CDR1 and CDR2 from the germline V gene are MNHNY and SVGAGI (reference sequence). Trimming took 2 bases from V and 5 from J, leaving 3 bases between them. The CDR3 region has the DNA TGTGCCAGCAGTTACACAACTGAAGCTTTCTTT. It encodes CASSYTTEAFF.

The V call is TRBV2, the J call TRBJ2-5, with 10 positions matching TRBD2. V was pared by 7 bases and J by 1 base, with 9 bases of the junction left unmatched. In germline, CDR1 is SNHLY, CDR2 FYNNEI. The CDR3 spans 16 residues. The DNA for the CDR3 is TGTGCCAGCACCACGCTAGCGGGGGATACCCAAGAGACCCAGTACTTC. It codes for CASTTLAGDTQETQYF.

J is TRBJ1-3 and V is TRBV5-1, with a possible D match to TRBD1 (5 bases). V lost 4 bases and J 3 bases, leaving 5 bases between the germline ends. The CDR3 contains 12 residues. The germline V gene has CDR1 SGHRS and CDR2 YFSETQ. The CDR3 protein is CASSGGGNTIYF. The DNA of the CDR3 is TGCGCCAGCAGCGGGGGTGGAAACACCATATATTTT.

This clone was counted a few times. The chain carries TRBV15 and TRBJ2-7; the D call may be TRBD1 or TRBD2 (5 bases each). CDR1 is LNHNV, CDR2 YYDKDF, per germline (reference sequence). Trimming shortened V by 5 bases and J by 1 base, and 12 bases separated the two germline ends. This CDR3 has 14 residues. The DNA of the CDR3 is TGTGCCACCAGCCCGAGGGGCAGTTCCTACGAGCAGTACTTC. Translating gives CATSPRGSSYEQYF.

This sequence joins TRBV2 and TRBJ2-5; either TRBD1 or TRBD2 may fit D (5 bases each). Germline assignment: CDR1 SNHLY and CDR2 FYNNEI. CDR3 size: 14 residues. V was trimmed by 8 bases and J by 5 bases, leaving 18 bases between them. The CDR3 spells CASLLGQGGETQYF. CDR3 DNA: TGTGCCAGCTTACTAGGGCAGGGCGGGGAGACCCAGTACTTC.

The chain recombines TRBV20-1 with TRBJ2-3; D gene ambiguous. The germline V gene encodes CDR1 DFQATT and CDR2 SNEGSKA (reference sequence). CDR3 length equals 11 residues. The V end lost 5 bases, the J end lost 4 bases, and 7 bases lay between the germline ends. The CDR3 reads CSAGWSDTQYF. CDR3 nucleotides: TGCAGTGCTGGATGGTCAGATACGCAGTATTTT.

To note about this clone: Different DNA sequences within this sample yield the same CDR3. V is TRBV2 and J is TRBJ1-5; D uncertain. Trimming cost V 6 bases and J 4 bases, with 7 bases left between them. Germline V gene lookup returns CDR1 SNHLY and CDR2 FYNNEI. The CDR3 covers 12 residues. The DNA for the CDR3 is TGTGCCAGCAGCGGGAGTAATCAGCCCCAGCATTTT. The encoded protein is CASSGSNQPQHF. The variable domain in full, completed from reference TRBV2 and TRBJ1-5, reads EPEVTQTPSHQVTQMGQEVILRCVPISNHLYFYWYRQILGQKVEFLVSFYNNEISEKSEIFDDQFSVERPDGSNFTLKIRSTKLEDSAMYFCASSGSNQPQHFGDGTRLSIL.

This clone came up once. The gene calls are TRBV7-9 and TRBJ2-5; D ambiguous. The CDR3 has 13 amino acids. Germline V gene sequence: CDR1 SEHNR, CDR2 FQNEAQ (reference sequence). Deletions cut 0 bases from V and 7 bases from J, with 9 bases between. This CDR3 reads CASSLAGLGTQYF. CDR3 DNA: TGTGCCAGCAGCTTAGCAGGGTTAGGGACCCAGTACTTC.

In this sample, this clone turned up a few times. The chain is built from TRBV11-3 and TRBJ2-2, with D possibly being TRBD2 (5 bases). The CDR3 covers 17 residues. The germline V and J ends were trimmed by 0 bases and 7 bases, with 18 bases remaining between them. Germline lookup yields CDR1 SGHNT and CDR2 YENEEA. CDR3 coding DNA: TGTGCCAGCAGCTTAGAAAGACCAACGGGGTACGGCGGGGAGCTGTTTTTT. It yields the protein CASSLERPTGYGGELFF. Combining the CDR3 with reference TRBV11-3 and TRBJ2-2 gives the whole variable domain EAGVVQSPRYKIIEKKQPVAFWCNPISGHNTLYWYLQNLGQGPELLIRYENEEAVDDSQLPKDRFSAERLKGVDSTLKIQPAELGDSAVYLCASSLERPTGYGGELFFGEGSRLTVL.

This clone showed up just a few times. This chain links TRBV6-1 with TRBJ1-5; no definite D call. CDR3 length equals 14 residues. Trimming stripped 1 base from V and 6 bases from J, with 10 bases between. Looked up from germline, CDR1 is MNHNS and CDR2 is SASEGT. CDR3 bases: TGTGCCAGCAGTGAAGGACTATCGGGTCAGCCCCAGCATTTT. Its protein is CASSEGLSGQPQHF.

This chain connects TRBV7-2 to TRBJ2-3; tentative D call: TRBD1 (6 bases). Germline assignment: CDR1 SGHTA and CDR2 FQGNSA. Trimming pared 5 bases from V and 4 bases from J, leaving 13 bases between. The CDR3 length is 14 residues. The CDR3 spells CASSPGQLADTQYF. CDR3 nucleotides: TGTGCCAGCAGCCCAGGACAGTTGGCAGATACGCAGTATTTT.

The sample holds a few counts of this clone. The chain joins TRBV14 to TRBJ1-1; no clear D. CDR1 and CDR2 from the germline V gene are SGHDN and FVKESK. The CDR3 consists of 14 residues. V shed 0 bases and J shed 2 bases, with 7 bases lying between them. DNA for the CDR3: TGTGCCAGCAGCCAAGACTTATCTAACACTGAAGCTTTCTTT. Protein: CASSQDLSNTEAFF.

The chain carries TRBV9 and TRBJ2-3, with D perhaps TRBD1 (6 bases). The germline V gene has CDR1 SGDLS and CDR2 YYNGEE. The CDR3 is 15 amino acids. V lost 3 bases and J lost 2, with 13 bases in between. The CDR3 coding sequence is TGTGCCAGCAGCGGGCTCAGGGGTTTCACAGATACGCAGTATTTT. Its translation: CASSGLRGFTDTQYF. Variable domain in full (rest from reference TRBV9 and TRBJ2-3): DSGVTQTPKHLITATGQRVTLRCSPRSGDLSVYWYQQSLDQGLQFLIQYYNGEERAKGNILERFSAQQFPDLHSELNLSSLELGDSALYFCASSGLRGFTDTQYFGPGTRLTVL.

The genes are TRBV5-4 and TRBJ1-6; D possibly corresponds to TRBD1 (5 bases). The CDR3 is 13 amino acids. The germline CDR1 and CDR2 sequences are SGHNT and YYREEE (reference sequence). Trimming cost V 5 bases and J 8 bases, with 11 bases left between them. The CDR3 bases are TGTGCCAGCAGGAGGGACTACGATTCACCCCTCCACTTT. Encoded protein: CASRRDYDSPLHF.

The chain carries TRBV7-2 and TRBJ2-5; the match to TRBD2 covers 7 bases. CDR3 length: 14 residues. After removal of 5 bases from V and 7 bases from J, the junction contained 10 bases not matched to a gene. Germline values: CDR1 SGHTA, CDR2 FQGNSA. As DNA, the CDR3 is TGTGCCAGCAGCATTGGGACTACGCCCTCGACCCAGTACTTC. It specifies CASSIGTTPSTQYF.

V is TRBV25-1 and J is TRBJ2-7; D tentatively fits TRBD1 or TRBD2 (5 bases each). CDR3 length equals 14 residues. Trimming cost V 3 bases and J 5 bases, with 14 bases left between them. From germline, CDR1 is MGHDK and CDR2 SYGVNS. The CDR3 is CASSDPGPKDEQYF. The DNA of the CDR3 is TGTGCCAGCAGTGATCCGGGACCAAAGGACGAGCAGTACTTC.

This chain uses TRBV18 with TRBJ1-4; D remains ambiguous. Trimming took 6 bases from V and 4 from J, leaving 9 bases between them. This CDR3 contains 13 residues. Germline V gene lookup returns CDR1 KGHSH and CDR2 LQKENI. The CDR3 bases are TGTGCCAGCTCCTGGTCTGGTAATGAAAAACTGTTTTTT. This gives the protein CASSWSGNEKLFF.

This chain joins TRBV7-2 and TRBJ2-1, with no clear D. Germline V gives CDR1 SGHTA, CDR2 FQGNSA. V was clipped by 0 bases and J by 8 bases, with 5 bases between them. There are 12 residues in the CDR3. The CDR3 here is CASSLAGYEQFF. CDR3 nucleotide sequence: TGTGCCAGCAGCTTAGCCGGGTATGAGCAGTTCTTC.